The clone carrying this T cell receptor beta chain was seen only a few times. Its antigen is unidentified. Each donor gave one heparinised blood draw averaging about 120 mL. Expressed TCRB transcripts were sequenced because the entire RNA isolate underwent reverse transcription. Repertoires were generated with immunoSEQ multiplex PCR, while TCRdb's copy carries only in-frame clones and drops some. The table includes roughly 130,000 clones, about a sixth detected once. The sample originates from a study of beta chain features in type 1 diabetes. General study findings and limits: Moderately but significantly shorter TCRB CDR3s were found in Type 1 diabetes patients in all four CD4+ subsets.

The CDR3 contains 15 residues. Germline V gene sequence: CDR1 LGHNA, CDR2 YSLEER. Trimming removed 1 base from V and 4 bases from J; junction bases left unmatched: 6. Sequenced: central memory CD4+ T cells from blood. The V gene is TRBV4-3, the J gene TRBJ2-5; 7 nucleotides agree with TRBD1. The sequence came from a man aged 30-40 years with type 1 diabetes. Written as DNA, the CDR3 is TGCGCCAGCAGCCAAGGGTCAGGGGGAGCAGAGACCCAGTACTTC. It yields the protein CASSQGSGGAETQYF.